The clone carrying this TCR beta chain was seen repeatedly, ten times or more. The data stem from a study of T cells in Graves' hyperthyroidism and ophthalmopathy. Study-wide background: Peripheral blood sampling occurred at initial diagnosis, before any treatment.

It was RNA transcripts that yielded the amplified TCR beta CDR3 regions. The TCR CDR3 first-round RT-PCR relied on the HTBI primer set. One entry per CDR3 protein results from TCRdb running MiXCR on the multiplex PCR reads. Of 450,000 to 650,000 distinct CDR3 sequences detected, around 21% appear once; the ten largest clones hold 26%. The CDR3 loop spans 14 amino acids. Trimming took off 6 bases at V and 7 bases at J, with 18 bases between the two ends. Germline CDR1 is MNHNS and CDR2 is SASEGT. The sequenced sample was blood. The clonotype originates from a man aged 18 to 30 with Graves' hyperthyroidism. This chain uses TRBV6-1 with TRBJ1-2, with D unresolved. The CDR3 sequence is CASSQAALEFGYTF. CDR3 nucleotide sequence: TGTGCCAGCAGCCAGGCCGCCCTGGAATTTGGCTACACCTTC.